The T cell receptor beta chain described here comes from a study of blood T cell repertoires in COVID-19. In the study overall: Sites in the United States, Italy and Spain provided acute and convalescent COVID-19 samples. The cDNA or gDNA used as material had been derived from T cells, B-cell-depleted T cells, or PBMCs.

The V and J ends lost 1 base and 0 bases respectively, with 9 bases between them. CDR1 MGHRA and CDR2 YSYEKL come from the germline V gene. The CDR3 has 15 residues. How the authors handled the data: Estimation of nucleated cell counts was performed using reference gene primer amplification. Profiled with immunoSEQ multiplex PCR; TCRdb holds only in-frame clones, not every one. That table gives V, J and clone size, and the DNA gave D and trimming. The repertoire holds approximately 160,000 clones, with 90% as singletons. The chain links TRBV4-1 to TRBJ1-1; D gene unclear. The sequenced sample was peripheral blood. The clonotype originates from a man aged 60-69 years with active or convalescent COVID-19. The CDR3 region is CASSQVGYMNTEAFF. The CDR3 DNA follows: TGCGCCAGCAGCCAAGTCGGGTACATGAACACTGAAGCTTTCTTT.